One and the same sample provided the 13 T cell receptor beta chains below, sequenced in a study of T cells after yellow fever vaccination. From the 5' RACE reads, TCRdb called clonotypes with MiXCR, one entry per CDR3 protein. This table holds 310,000 or so distinct CDR3 sequences, 3.6% found once. The specimen comprised PBMCs, sampled on the day of the yellow fever booster vaccination. The receptors shown here come from a man aged 18-30 years who received the YFV17D yellow fever vaccine.

This clonotype was seen a few times. The chain recombines TRBV4-1 with TRBJ2-7; D possibly corresponds to TRBD1 (6 bases). The V gene's germline CDR1 is MGHRA and CDR2 YSYEKL. V lost 1 base and J lost 8, with 18 bases in between. This CDR3 is 15 amino acids long. CDR3 DNA: TGCGCCAGCAGCCAAGGCTCAGGGGCAGTCTGGAAGCAGTACGTC. It encodes CASSQGSGAVWKQYV.

In its sample, this clonotype was seen a few times. The chain is built from TRBV18 and TRBJ2-1; 7 nucleotides align to TRBD2. V lost 3 bases, J lost 0 bases, and 8 bases stayed unmatched. Germline V gene sequence: CDR1 KGHSH, CDR2 LQKENI. This CDR3 region has 17 residues. The CDR3 spells CASSPGFGGSSYNEQFF. The CDR3, as DNA: TGTGCCAGCTCACCGGGGTTCGGGGGGAGCTCCTACAATGAGCAGTTCTTC.

The V and J genes are TRBV6-2 or TRBV6-3 and TRBJ1-5; D might be TRBD1 (5 bases). Trimming left V 7 bases short and J 1 base short, with 11 bases between. CDR3 size: 14 residues. The germline gives CDR1 MNHEY, CDR2 SVGEGT. CDR3 in amino acids: CASTTAGSNQPQHF. The CDR3 nucleotides are TGTGCCAGCACTACGGCAGGGAGCAATCAGCCCCAGCATTTT.

The V call is TRBV7-8, the J call TRBJ1-2, with D unresolved. CDR3 length: 16 amino acids. V was clipped by 5 bases and J by 9 bases, with 25 bases between them. CDR1 SGHVS and CDR2 FQNEAQ come from the germline V gene. CDR3 DNA: TGTGCCAGCAGCCTACGCGGGGTGCGTGCCCAGTTGAGCTACACCTTC. Protein: CASSLRGVRAQLSYTF.

This clonotype came up a few times. The chain couples TRBV25-1 to TRBJ1-1, with D maybe TRBD1 (5 bases). With 4 bases removed from V and 1 base from J, the gap between germline ends came to 22 bases. CDR3 length equals 18 residues. The germline V gene encodes CDR1 MGHDK and CDR2 SYGVNS. The CDR3 loop is CASSGRPGRPMGNTEAFF. The CDR3 bases are TGTGCCAGCAGTGGCCGGCCGGGACGGCCTATGGGGAACACTGAAGCTTTCTTT.

This clonotype appeared many times. J is TRBJ2-5 and V is TRBV7-2, with TRBD2 matching over 7 bases. The CDR3 length is 17 residues. CDR1 and CDR2 from the germline V gene are SGHTA and FQGNSA. J was trimmed by 4 bases and V by 1 base; bases with no gene match: 12. DNA of the CDR3: TGTGCCAGCAGCTTAGGAGCGGGGTGGAGGAGAGGAGAGACCCAGTACTTC. Its protein is CASSLGAGWRRGETQYF.

J is TRBJ2-2 and V is TRBV11-2; D is undetermined. The CDR3 is made up of 15 amino acids. V was trimmed by 4 bases and J by 3 bases, leaving 12 bases between them. The germline CDR1 and CDR2 sequences are SGHAT and FQNNGV. The CDR3 reads CASSSRSGYTGELFF. DNA for the CDR3: TGTGCCAGCAGCTCCAGGTCGGGTTACACCGGGGAGCTGTTTTTT.

This clonotype has only a few counts. The CDR3 loop reads CASSPYAGSGANVLTF. The CDR3 DNA sequence: TGTGCCAGCAGCCCATACGCCGGGTCTGGGGCCAACGTCCTGACTTTC. The chain combines TRBV7-3 with TRBJ2-6; D gene uncertain. Germline V CDR1 and CDR2: SGHTA, FQGTGA. V was clipped by 5 bases and J by 1 base, with 12 bases between them. There are 16 residues in the CDR3.

This clonotype was detected many times. The V and J genes are TRBV6-5 and TRBJ2-3; TRBD1 might be the D (6 bases). This CDR3 has 14 residues. The germline V gene encodes CDR1 MNHEY and CDR2 SVGAGI. Deletions cut 4 bases from V and 4 bases from J, with 12 bases between. The CDR3 loop is CASSLMGASDTQYF. In nucleotides, the CDR3 is TGTGCCAGCAGTTTAATGGGGGCCTCAGATACGCAGTATTTT.

This clonotype occurred a few times. This chain uses TRBV7-2 with TRBJ1-6; 8 nucleotides agree with TRBD1. V lost 2 bases to trimming and J lost 10 bases; unmatched junction nucleotides: 10. The germline V gene has CDR1 SGHTA and CDR2 FQGNSA. There are 16 residues in the CDR3. The CDR3 is CASSLISAGGGSPLHF. CDR3 bases: TGTGCCAGCAGCTTAATCTCGGCAGGGGGCGGCTCACCCCTCCACTTT.

The chain couples TRBV7-6 to TRBJ2-3; no firm D call. The length of the CDR3 is 17 residues. V was clipped by 0 bases and J by 0 bases, with 13 bases between them. Per germline, CDR1 SGHVS and CDR2 FNYEAQ. The CDR3 nucleotides read TGTGCCAGCAGCTTAGCGCTCGGCGGACCTAGCACAGATACGCAGTATTTT. It is translated as CASSLALGGPSTDTQYF.

This clonotype showed up many times. This rearrangement joins TRBV6-1 to TRBJ1-1, with D perhaps matching TRBD1 (5 bases). Per germline, CDR1 MNHNS and CDR2 SASEGT. V was shortened by 2 bases and J by 0 bases, with 7 bases between the two germline ends. CDR3 length equals 14 residues. The CDR3 DNA is TGTGCCAGCAGTGAATGGGGGGTGAACACTGAAGCTTTCTTT. As protein: CASSEWGVNTEAFF.

This clonotype was seen only a few times. V and J are TRBV2 and TRBJ2-3; perhaps TRBD1 as D (6 bases). The CDR3 totals 14 residues. V was clipped by 2 bases and J by 1 base, with 7 bases between them. Looked up from germline, CDR1 is SNHLY and CDR2 is FYNNEI. The CDR3 is CASSERQGTDTQYF. The CDR3 DNA reads as TGTGCCAGCAGTGAAAGACAGGGCACAGATACGCAGTATTTT. Drawing the rest from reference TRBV2 and TRBJ2-3, the complete variable domain is EPEVTQTPSHQVTQMGQEVILRCVPISNHLYFYWYRQILGQKVEFLVSFYNNEISEKSEIFDDQFSVERPDGSNFTLKIRSTKLEDSAMYFCASSERQGTDTQYFGPGTRLTVL.